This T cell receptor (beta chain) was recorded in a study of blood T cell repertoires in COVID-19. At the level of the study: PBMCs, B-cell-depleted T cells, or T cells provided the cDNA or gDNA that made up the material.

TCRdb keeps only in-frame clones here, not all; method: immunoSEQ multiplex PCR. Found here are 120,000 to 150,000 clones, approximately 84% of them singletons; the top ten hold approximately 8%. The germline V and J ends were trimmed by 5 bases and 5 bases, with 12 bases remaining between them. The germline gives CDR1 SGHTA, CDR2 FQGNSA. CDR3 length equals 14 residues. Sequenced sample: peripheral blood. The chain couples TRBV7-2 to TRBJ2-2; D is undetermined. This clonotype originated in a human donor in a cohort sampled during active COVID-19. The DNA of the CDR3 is TGTGCCAGCAGCCCCACCCTACGGACCGGGGAGCTGTTTTTT. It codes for CASSPTLRTGELFF. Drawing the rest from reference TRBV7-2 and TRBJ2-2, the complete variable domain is GAGVSQSPSNKVTEKGKDVELRCDPISGHTALYWYRQSLGQGLEFLIYFQGNSAPDKSGLPSDRFSAERTGGSVSTLTIQRTQQEDSAVYLCASSPTLRTGELFFGEGSRLTVL.